Below are 15 T cell receptor beta chains sequenced from a single sample in a study of blood T cell repertoires in COVID-19 (dated by TCRdb to 2018 to 2021). Receptor libraries were prepared by the immunoSEQ multiplex PCR assay. TCRdb stores this immuneACCESS table with in-frame sequences only. Part of the clones is absent; in the studies checked, under half of the shortfall reflects unresolved V genes, and no reason is known for the rest. The sample profile shows 300,000 to 400,000 clones; roughly 90% of them were found once. Jointly, the top ten make up roughly 1% of the sample. Material: PBMCs or T cells enriched from blood (not recorded which). The source of these receptors is a woman younger than 45 who had recovered from COVID-19.

This chain uses TRBV27 with TRBJ2-7; D is perhaps TRBD1 (6 bases). Germline CDR1 MNHEY, CDR2 SMNVEV (reference sequence). Deletions cut 5 bases from V and 2 bases from J, with 10 bases between. The CDR3 loop spans 13 amino acids. CDR3 sequence reads: CASSTGWAYEQYF. The DNA for the CDR3 is TGTGCCAGCAGTACAGGGTGGGCCTACGAGCAGTACTTC.

The genes are TRBV3-1 (or the pseudogene TRBV3-2) and TRBJ1-1, with 9 bases identical to TRBD1. The CDR3 covers 14 residues. CDR1 and CDR2 (germline): LGHDT, YNNKEL (reference sequence). V lost 4 bases to trimming and J lost 6 bases; unmatched junction nucleotides: 6. The CDR3 DNA is TGTGCCAGCAGCCCCCGAACAGGGGGCCCTGAAGCTTTCTTT. Its protein product is CASSPRTGGPEAFF.

V gene TRBV7-8 combines with J gene TRBJ2-1; TRBD2 agrees at 7 bases. The trim removed 1 base at V and 8 bases at J, leaving 8 bases unmatched. This CDR3 region has 15 residues. Germline V CDR1 and CDR2: SGHVS, FQNEAQ. CDR3 amino acids: CASSLVALALDEQFF. The CDR3 bases are TGTGCCAGCAGCTTAGTCGCACTAGCGCTCGATGAGCAGTTCTTC. Together with reference TRBV7-8 and TRBJ2-1, the CDR3 gives the full variable domain: GAGVSQSPRYKVAKRGQDVALRCDPISGHVSLFWYQQALGQGPEFLTYFQNEAQLDKSGLPSDRFFAERPEGSVSTLKIQRTQQEDSAVYLCASSLVALALDEQFFGPGTRLTVL.

V is TRBV25-1 and J is TRBJ2-1; no clear D gene. Trimming removed 4 bases at V and 8 bases at J, with 9 bases between. The germline V gene encodes CDR1 MGHDK and CDR2 SYGVNS. The CDR3 is 12 residues long. Written as DNA, the CDR3 is TGTGCCAGCAGTGTGTTCTTCGATGAGCAGTTCTTC. This codes for CASSVFFDEQFF. The whole variable domain, filled in from reference TRBV25-1 and TRBJ2-1, reads EADIYQTPRYLVIGTGKKITLECSQTMGHDKMYWYQQDPGMELHLIHYSYGVNSTEKGDLSSESTVSRIRTEHFPLTLESARPSHTSQYLCASSVFFDEQFFGPGTRLTVL.

This clone appeared once. The DNA of the CDR3 is TGTGCCAGTAGTACCAAAAGCGGGCCCCGCACAGATACGCAGTATTTT. This translates into CASSTKSGPRTDTQYF. The chain uses TRBV19 and TRBJ2-3; possibly TRBD2 for D (6 bases). The CDR3 runs 16 residues. The germline CDR1 and CDR2 sequences are LNHDA and SQIVND (reference sequence). V lost 4 bases and J lost 1, with 15 bases in between.

This chain joins TRBV6-1 and TRBJ2-7; D is possibly TRBD2 (6 bases). Germline CDR1 and CDR2: MNHNS and SASEGT. Trimming shortened V by 2 bases and J by 3 bases, and 11 bases separated the two germline ends. The CDR3 totals 14 residues. The CDR3 DNA follows: TGTGCCAGCAGTGAACGGGGGTCCTTCTACGAGCAGTACTTC. It translates to CASSERGSFYEQYF.

This chain joins TRBV7-2 and TRBJ1-5, with TRBD1 matching 8 bases. Losses at the gene ends were 5 bases for V and 0 bases for J; bases not matched to a gene: 3. This CDR3 is built from 15 residues. The germline V gene has CDR1 SGHTA and CDR2 FQGNSA. This CDR3 is CASSGDRGSNQPQHF. The CDR3 region has the DNA TGTGCCAGCAGCGGAGACAGGGGTAGCAATCAGCCCCAGCATTTT.

This rearrangement joins TRBV5-1 to TRBJ1-6; 11 bases line up with TRBD1. Trimming cost V 5 bases and J 8 bases; bases outside gene matches: 6. This CDR3 has 15 residues. Germline CDR1 is SGHRS and CDR2 is YFSETQ. The CDR3 here is CASRRWTGGDSPLHF. The CDR3 nucleotides read TGCGCCAGCAGGAGATGGACAGGGGGCGATTCACCCCTCCACTTT.

V usage is TRBV19 and J usage is TRBJ1-4; 11 bases are a match to TRBD1. Germline V lookup: CDR1 LNHDA, CDR2 SQIVND (reference sequence). The CDR3 contains 15 residues. The trim removed 5 bases at V and 10 bases at J, leaving 9 bases unmatched. This chain's CDR3 is CASSGTGQGEGKLFF. The DNA for the CDR3 is TGTGCCAGTAGTGGAACGGGACAGGGGGAAGGAAAACTGTTTTTT.

Ten or more counts support this clone. This sample also contains other DNA sequences that code for the same CDR3. The chain couples TRBV2 to TRBJ2-3, with D perhaps matching TRBD2 (6 bases). The CDR3 totals 14 residues. V lost 4 bases, J lost 0 bases, and 8 bases lay in between. Germline values: CDR1 SNHLY, CDR2 FYNNEI. CDR3 bases: TGTGCCAGCAGTGTTGGGACTAGCACAGATACGCAGTATTTT. Translating gives CASSVGTSTDTQYF.

This chain uses TRBV12-3 or TRBV12-4 with TRBJ2-3, with D unclear. This CDR3 spans 11 amino acids. Between the trimmed V and J ends, which lost 6 bases and 9 bases, there was a span of 10 bases. CDR3 residues: CASSPSVTQYF. CDR3 coding DNA: TGTGCCAGCAGCCCCTCAGTAACGCAGTATTTT.

The chain is built from TRBV7-2 and TRBJ1-3; D ambiguous. This CDR3 is 17 amino acids long. V was cut by 1 base and J by 0 bases, with 13 bases left in between. Germline V gives CDR1 SGHTA, CDR2 FQGNSA. CDR3 nucleotides: TGTGCCAGCAGCTTAGATCAGAGACTAAGCTCTGGAAACACCATATATTTT. It codes for CASSLDQRLSSGNTIYF.

The rearrangement uses TRBV6-2 or TRBV6-3 and TRBJ2-7, with 9 bases matching TRBD1. Per germline, CDR1 MNHEY and CDR2 SVGEGT. The CDR3 length is 15 residues. With 6 bases clipped from V and 2 bases from J, the junction kept 8 bases outside the gene matches. Written as DNA, the CDR3 is TGTGCCAGCAGCGGACCGGGACAGGGAGCCTACGAGCAGTACTTC. This codes for CASSGPGQGAYEQYF.

This clone appeared a single time. J is TRBJ2-3 and V is TRBV5-1; D might be TRBD1 (6 bases). The CDR3 loop spans 16 amino acids. V lost 5 bases and J 0 bases, leaving 16 bases between the germline ends. Germline V gene sequence: CDR1 SGHRS, CDR2 YFSETQ. In nucleotides, the CDR3 is TGCGCCAGCAGTGACCTTGGACAGTTAAGCACAGATACGCAGTATTTT. Translating gives CASSDLGQLSTDTQYF.

The chain is built from TRBV12-3 or TRBV12-4 and TRBJ1-1, with 8 bases aligning to TRBD1. Trimming removed 6 bases from V and 9 bases from J; junction bases left unmatched: 9. The CDR3 length is 13 residues. The CDR3 nucleotides are TGTGCCAGCAGAACGGGACAGGATCAACAAGCTTTCTTT. Protein: CASRTGQDQQAFF.